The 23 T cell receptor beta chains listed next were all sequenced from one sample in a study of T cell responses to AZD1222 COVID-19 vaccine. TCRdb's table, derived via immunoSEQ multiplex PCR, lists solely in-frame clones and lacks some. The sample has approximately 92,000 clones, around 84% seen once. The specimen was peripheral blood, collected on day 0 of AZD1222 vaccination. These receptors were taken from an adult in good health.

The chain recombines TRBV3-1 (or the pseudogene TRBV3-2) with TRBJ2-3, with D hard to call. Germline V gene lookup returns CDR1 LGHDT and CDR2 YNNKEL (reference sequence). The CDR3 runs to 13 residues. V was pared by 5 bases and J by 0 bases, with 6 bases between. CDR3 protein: CASSSWSTDTQYF. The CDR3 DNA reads TGTGCCAGCAGCTCTTGGAGCACAGATACGCAGTATTTT.

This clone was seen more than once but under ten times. CDR3 DNA sequence: TGTGCCAGCAGTGAATGGGCAGATTATCAGCCCCAGCATTTT. Translation: CASSEWADYQPQHF. This chain uses TRBV2 with TRBJ1-5; D not certain. This CDR3 has 14 amino acids. Deletions cut 2 bases from V and 5 bases from J, with 10 bases between. Germline V gene data show CDR1 as SNHLY and CDR2 as FYNNEI.

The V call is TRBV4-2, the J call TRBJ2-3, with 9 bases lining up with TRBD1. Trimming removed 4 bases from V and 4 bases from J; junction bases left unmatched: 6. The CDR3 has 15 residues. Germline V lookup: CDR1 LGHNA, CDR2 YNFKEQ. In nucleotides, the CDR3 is TGTGCCAGCAGCCTCCGGGACAGGGCGGCAGATACGCAGTATTTT. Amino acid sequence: CASSLRDRAADTQYF.

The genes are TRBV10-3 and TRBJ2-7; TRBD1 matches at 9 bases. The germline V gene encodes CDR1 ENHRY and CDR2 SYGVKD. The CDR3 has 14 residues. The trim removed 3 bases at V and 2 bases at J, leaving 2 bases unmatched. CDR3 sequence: CAISDRQGAYEQYF. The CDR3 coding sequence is TGTGCCATCAGTGATCGACAGGGGGCCTACGAGCAGTACTTC.

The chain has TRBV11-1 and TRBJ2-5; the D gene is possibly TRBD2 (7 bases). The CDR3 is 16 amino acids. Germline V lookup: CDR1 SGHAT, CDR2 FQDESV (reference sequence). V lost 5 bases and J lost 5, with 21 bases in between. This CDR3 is CASSPGRGNLRETQYF. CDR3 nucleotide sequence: TGTGCCAGCAGCCCAGGGAGGGGGAACCTCCGGGAGACCCAGTACTTC.

In DNA form, the CDR3 reads TGTGCCAGCAGGGGGGGTCCAGGGAACACTGAAGCTTTCTTT. It codes for CASRGGPGNTEAFF. The chain carries TRBV25-1 and TRBJ1-1; the D gene is possibly TRBD1 (5 bases). This CDR3 is 14 amino acids long. Germline V lookup: CDR1 MGHDK, CDR2 SYGVNS. The V and J ends lost 6 bases and 1 base respectively, with 12 bases between them.

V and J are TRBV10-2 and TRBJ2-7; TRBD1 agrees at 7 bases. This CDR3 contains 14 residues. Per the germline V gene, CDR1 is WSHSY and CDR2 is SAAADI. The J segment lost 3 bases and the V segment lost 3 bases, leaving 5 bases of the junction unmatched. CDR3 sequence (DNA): TGCGCCAGCAGTGATCGGACAGGAGTCTACGAGCAGTACTTC. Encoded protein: CASSDRTGVYEQYF.

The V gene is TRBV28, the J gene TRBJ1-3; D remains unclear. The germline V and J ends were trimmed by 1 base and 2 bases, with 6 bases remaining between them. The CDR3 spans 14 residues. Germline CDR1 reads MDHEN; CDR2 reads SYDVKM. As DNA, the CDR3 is TGTGCCAGCAGTTTATCCGCAGCTGGAAACACCATATATTTT. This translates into CASSLSAAGNTIYF.

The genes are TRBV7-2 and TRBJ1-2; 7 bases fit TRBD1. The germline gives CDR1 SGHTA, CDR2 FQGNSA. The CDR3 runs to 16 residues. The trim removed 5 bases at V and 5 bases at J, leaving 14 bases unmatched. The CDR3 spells CASSPMRAGGVYGYTF. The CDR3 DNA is TGTGCCAGCAGCCCGATGCGAGCAGGGGGTGTTTATGGCTACACCTTC.

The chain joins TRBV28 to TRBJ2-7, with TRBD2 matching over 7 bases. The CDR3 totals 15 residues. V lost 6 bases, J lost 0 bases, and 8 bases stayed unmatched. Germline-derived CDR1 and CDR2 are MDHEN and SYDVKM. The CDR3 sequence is CASSLMSGASYEQYF. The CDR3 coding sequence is TGTGCCAGCAGCCTTATGAGCGGGGCCTCCTACGAGCAGTACTTC.

This CDR3 is CATSRGVTEKLFF. Here the CDR3 DNA reads TGTGCCACCAGCAGAGGAGTGACTGAAAAACTGTTTTTT. This sequence joins TRBV15 and TRBJ1-4; D is unclear. The CDR3 covers 13 residues. V gave up 1 base and J gave up 7 bases, with 7 bases separating them. Germline loops: CDR1 LNHNV, CDR2 YYDKDF (reference sequence).

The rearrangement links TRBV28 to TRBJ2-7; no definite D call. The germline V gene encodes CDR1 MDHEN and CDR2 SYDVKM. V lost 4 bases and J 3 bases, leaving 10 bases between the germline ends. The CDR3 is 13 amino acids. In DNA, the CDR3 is TGTGCCAGCAGTTCCGTTTGGGGCTACGAGCAGTACTTC. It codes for CASSSVWGYEQYF.

As DNA, the CDR3 is TGTGCCAGCAGTGAAGCGTCGGGTAGCACAGATACGCAGTATTTT. As protein: CASSEASGSTDTQYF. This rearrangement joins TRBV2 to TRBJ2-3; D gene ambiguous. The CDR3 spans 15 residues. The V end was cut by 0 bases, the J end by 0 bases, with 7 bases between. Germline lookup yields CDR1 SNHLY and CDR2 FYNNEI. The full variable domain, rest sourced from reference TRBV2 and TRBJ2-3, is EPEVTQTPSHQVTQMGQEVILRCVPISNHLYFYWYRQILGQKVEFLVSFYNNEISEKSEIFDDQFSVERPDGSNFTLKIRSTKLEDSAMYFCASSEASGSTDTQYFGPGTRLTVL.

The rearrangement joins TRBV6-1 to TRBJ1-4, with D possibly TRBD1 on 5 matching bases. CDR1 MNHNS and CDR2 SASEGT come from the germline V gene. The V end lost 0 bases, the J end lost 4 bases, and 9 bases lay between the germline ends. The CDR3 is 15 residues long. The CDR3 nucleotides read TGTGCCAGCAGTGAAGCGATGGGGGTTAATGAAAAACTGTTTTTT. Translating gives CASSEAMGVNEKLFF.

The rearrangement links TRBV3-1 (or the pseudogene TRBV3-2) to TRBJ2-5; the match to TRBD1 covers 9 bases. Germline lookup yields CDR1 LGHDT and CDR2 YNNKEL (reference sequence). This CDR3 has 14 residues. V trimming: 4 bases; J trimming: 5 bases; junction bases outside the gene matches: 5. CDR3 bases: TGTGCCAGCAGCCCGGACAGGGGACGGGAGACCCAGTACTTC. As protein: CASSPDRGRETQYF.

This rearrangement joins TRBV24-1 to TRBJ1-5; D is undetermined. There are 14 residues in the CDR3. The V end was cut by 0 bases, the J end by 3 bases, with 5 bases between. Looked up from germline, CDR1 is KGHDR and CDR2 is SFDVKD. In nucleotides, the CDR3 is TGTGCCACCAGTGATTTGAGGACCAATCAGCCCCAGCATTTT. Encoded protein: CATSDLRTNQPQHF.

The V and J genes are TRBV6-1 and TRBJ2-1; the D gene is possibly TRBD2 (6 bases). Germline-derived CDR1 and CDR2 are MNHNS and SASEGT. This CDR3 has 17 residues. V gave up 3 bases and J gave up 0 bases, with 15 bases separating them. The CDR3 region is CASSDRGLPSSYNEQFF. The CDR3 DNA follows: TGTGCCAGCAGTGACCGGGGACTTCCGAGCTCCTACAATGAGCAGTTCTTC.

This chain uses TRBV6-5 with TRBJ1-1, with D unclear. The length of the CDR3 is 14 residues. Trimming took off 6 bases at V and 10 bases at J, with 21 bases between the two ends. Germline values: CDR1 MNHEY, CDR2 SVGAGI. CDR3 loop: CASRLERDGVGAFF. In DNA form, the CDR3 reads TGTGCCAGCAGGTTAGAAAGAGACGGAGTCGGAGCTTTCTTT.

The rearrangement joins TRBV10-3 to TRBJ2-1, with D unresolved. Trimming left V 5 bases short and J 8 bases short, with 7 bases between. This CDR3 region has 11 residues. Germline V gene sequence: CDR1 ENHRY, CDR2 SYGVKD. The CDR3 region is CAISPQDEQFF. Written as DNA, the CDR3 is TGTGCCATCAGTCCTCAAGATGAGCAGTTCTTC.

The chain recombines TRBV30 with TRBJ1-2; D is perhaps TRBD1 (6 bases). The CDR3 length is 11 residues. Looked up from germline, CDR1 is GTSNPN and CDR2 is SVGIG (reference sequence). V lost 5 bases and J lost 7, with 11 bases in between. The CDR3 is CAWRLGAGYTF. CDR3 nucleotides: TGTGCCTGGCGTTTGGGGGCTGGCTACACCTTC.

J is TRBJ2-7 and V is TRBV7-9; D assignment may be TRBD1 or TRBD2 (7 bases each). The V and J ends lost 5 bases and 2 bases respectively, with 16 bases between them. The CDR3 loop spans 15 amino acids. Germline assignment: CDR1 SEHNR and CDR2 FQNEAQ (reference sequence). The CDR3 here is CASSPRQGGTYEQYF. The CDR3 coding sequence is TGTGCCAGCAGCCCCAGACAGGGAGGGACCTACGAGCAGTACTTC. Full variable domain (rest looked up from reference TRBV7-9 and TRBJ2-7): DTGVSQNPRHKITKRGQNVTFRCDPISEHNRLYWYRQTLGQGPEFLTYFQNEAQLEKSRLLSDRFSAERPKGSFSTLEIQRTEQGDSAMYLCASSPRQGGTYEQYFGPGTRLTVT.

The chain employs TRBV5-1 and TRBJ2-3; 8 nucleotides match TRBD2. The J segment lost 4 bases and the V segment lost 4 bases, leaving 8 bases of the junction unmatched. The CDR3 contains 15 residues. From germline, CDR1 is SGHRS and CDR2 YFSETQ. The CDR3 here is CASSPLETSADTQYF. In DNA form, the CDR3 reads TGCGCCAGCAGCCCACTCGAGACTAGCGCAGATACGCAGTATTTT.

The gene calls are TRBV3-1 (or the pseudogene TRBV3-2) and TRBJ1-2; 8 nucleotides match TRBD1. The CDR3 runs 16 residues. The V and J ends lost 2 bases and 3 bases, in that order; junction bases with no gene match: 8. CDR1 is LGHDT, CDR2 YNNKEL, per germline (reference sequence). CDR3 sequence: CASSQIGQGPHYGYTF. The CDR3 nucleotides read TGTGCCAGCAGCCAAATCGGACAGGGCCCCCACTATGGCTACACCTTC.